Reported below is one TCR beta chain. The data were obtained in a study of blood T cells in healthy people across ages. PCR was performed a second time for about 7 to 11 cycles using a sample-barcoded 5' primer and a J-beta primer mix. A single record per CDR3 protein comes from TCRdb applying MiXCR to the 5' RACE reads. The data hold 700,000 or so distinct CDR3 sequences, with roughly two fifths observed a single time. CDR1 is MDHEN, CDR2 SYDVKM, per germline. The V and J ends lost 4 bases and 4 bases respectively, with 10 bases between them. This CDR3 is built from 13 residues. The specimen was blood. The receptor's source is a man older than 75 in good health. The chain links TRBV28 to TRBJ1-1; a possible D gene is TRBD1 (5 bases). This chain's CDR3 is CASSSQGRTEAFF. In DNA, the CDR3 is TGTGCCAGCAGTTCCCAGGGCCGCACTGAAGCTTTCTTT.